This T cell receptor beta chain was documented in a study of liver allograft versus peripheral blood T cells (dated by TCRdb to 2019 to 2021). As for the study more broadly: T cell receptor repertoires present within transplanted livers were compared with repertoires in the peripheral blood of liver transplant recipients.

The CDR3 spans 13 residues, from the cysteine through the phenylalanine. Only the CDR3 part of the read is kept: 39 bases, read in frame from the first base. The junction shows trimming of 6 bases on V and 8 bases on J, and the gene matches do not reach 2 bases of it. What the study reported, not specific to this receptor: T cell receptor repertoires inside liver allografts were reported to differ from those detected in peripheral blood.

Sequenced on an Illumina MiSeq. TCRdb cleaned the public reads at Q25 with fastp, built clones with MiXCR and kept in-frame beta chains. Merged by CDR3 protein, the rows form single entries marked with the most common genes and DNA. The table for this sample lists 2,000 to 2,500 distinct CDR3 sequences; about 18% of them were counted only once. The biggest ten clones account for under 60% of the sample. This clonotype has a count of ten or more. No antigen is known for it. Base qualities were left out, and no much larger clone turns up one base away. The sequence is built from TRBV12-3 or TRBV12-4 and TRBJ1-6; 9 of the junction bases match TRBD1. This receptor was obtained from a human patient who had a liver transplant. Some T cells may have been brought in with the graft after a transplant. The bases read TGTGCCAGCAGGGGACAGGGAGATTCACCCCTCCACTTT. Translated, this is CASRGQGDSPLHF.